This T cell receptor (beta chain) originates from a study of cytomegalovirus exposure and HLA in healthy donors. A multiplex PCR was run with 60 Vbeta primers and 13 Jbeta primers. Only in-frame clones appear in the TCRdb table, and some are missing; sequencing was by immunoSEQ multiplex PCR. The repertoire includes 160,000 or so clones, 75% to 85% of them detected once, and over 10% sits in the top ten. This clone was observed a handful of times. This TCR was recovered from a woman aged 45-59 years in good health and CMV-seronegative. The specimen sequenced was PBMCs.

The CDR3 bases are TGCGCCAGCAGCCAAGACCAAGGGGTGGGTACGCAGTATTTT. As protein: CASSQDQGVGTQYF. The chain has TRBV4-1 and TRBJ2-3; weak D call: TRBD1 (5 bases). The CDR3 runs 14 residues. The ends were cut back, 0 bases at V and 8 bases at J, with 12 bases in the middle. The germline V gene has CDR1 MGHRA and CDR2 YSYEKL.